The 17 T cell receptor beta chains given below trace back to one sample, sequenced in a study of CD8+CD57+ T cells in acquired aplastic anemia. For CDR3 and TCR beta VDJ profiling, genomic DNA was the template used. Each CDR3 protein is one row after TCRdb ran MiXCR on the reads. The repertoire consists of about 420,000 distinct CDR3 sequences, with 65% to 80% occurring once and the leading ten covering 4%. Sequenced sample: sorted CD4+, CD8+, or CD8+CD57+ T cells (not recorded which) from PBMCs. Receptors were obtained from a human donor in good health, serving as a control.

Only one count was recorded for this clonotype. CDR3 bases: TGTGCCAGCAGCTTAGAAGGCGATCGCTACACCTTC. Translation: CASSLEGDRYTF. The V gene is TRBV11-3, the J gene TRBJ1-2, with unresolved D. Between the trimmed V and J ends, which lost 0 bases and 9 bases, there was a span of 8 bases. Germline V lookup: CDR1 SGHNT, CDR2 YENEEA. The CDR3 consists of 12 residues. Full variable domain (remainder filled in from reference TRBV11-3 and TRBJ1-2): EAGVVQSPRYKIIEKKQPVAFWCNPISGHNTLYWYLQNLGQGPELLIRYENEEAVDDSQLPKDRFSAERLKGVDSTLKIQPAELGDSAVYLCASSLEGDRYTFGSGTRLTVV.

This clonotype was seen just once. The CDR3 does not end in the conserved phenylalanine or tryptophan, so this is likely a read error. It is unclear where the CDR3 begins or ends on the DNA, so no DNA is shown, and the CDR3 is as TCRdb lists it. This chain connects TRBV7-7 to TRBJ1-6. The CDR3 adds up to 15 amino acids, both ends counted. Germline values: CDR1 SSHAT, CDR2 FNYEAQ (reference sequence). CDR3 loop: CASSEGGYPRDPVHS.

The chain uses TRBV2 and TRBJ2-7; 10 bases fit TRBD2. Germline lookup yields CDR1 SNHLY and CDR2 FYNNEI. The CDR3 loop spans 15 amino acids. V gave up 2 bases and J gave up 5 bases; unmatched junction bases: 6. The CDR3: CASSEMVTSGDEQYF. In nucleotides, the CDR3 is TGTGCCAGCAGTGAAATGGTCACTAGCGGGGACGAGCAGTACTTC. Variable domain in full (rest from reference TRBV2 and TRBJ2-7): EPEVTQTPSHQVTQMGQEVILRCVPISNHLYFYWYRQILGQKVEFLVSFYNNEISEKSEIFDDQFSVERPDGSNFTLKIRSTKLEDSAMYFCASSEMVTSGDEQYFGPGTRLTVT.

CDR3 in amino acids: CASSKGSREGGDTQYF. As DNA, the CDR3 is TGTGCCAGCAGCAAAGGTAGCAGGGAGGGAGGAGATACGCAGTATTTT. V and J are TRBV7-8 and TRBJ2-3; 7 bases agree with TRBD2. Germline V gene data show CDR1 as SGHVS and CDR2 as FQNEAQ. This CDR3 spans 16 amino acids. The trim removed 5 bases at V and 5 bases at J, leaving 13 bases unmatched.

The gene calls are TRBV25-1 and TRBJ1-1, with a tentative D call TRBD1 (5 bases). In germline, CDR1 is MGHDK, CDR2 SYGVNS. V was shortened by 5 bases and J by 4 bases, with 14 bases between the two germline ends. There are 14 residues in the CDR3. CDR3 loop: CASSPAGRGTEAFF. Written as DNA, the CDR3 is TGTGCCAGCAGTCCTGCGGGGAGGGGCACTGAAGCTTTCTTT.

The CDR3 loop is CASSGSSGGGANYNEQFF. CDR3 sequence (DNA): TGTGCCAGCAGTGGATCGTCGGGGGGGGGGGCGAATTACAATGAGCAGTTCTTC. The chain links TRBV25-1 to TRBJ2-1; 8 bases are shared with TRBD2. Germline V gene sequence: CDR1 MGHDK, CDR2 SYGVNS. The CDR3 length is 18 residues. V trimming: 4 bases; J trimming: 4 bases; junction bases outside the gene matches: 15.

With respect to this clonotype: No conserved phenylalanine or tryptophan ends this CDR3, so it is likely a read error. The limits of the CDR3 on the DNA are not certain, so only TCRdb's listed CDR3 is given. The gene calls are TRBV19 and TRBJ1-3. The CDR3 spans 16 amino acids, including both terminal residues. Looked up from germline, CDR1 is LNHDA and CDR2 is SQIVND (reference sequence). The CDR3 sequence is CASSTDRNWAYTFVSV.

The rearrangement links TRBV20-1 to TRBJ1-1, with a tentative D call TRBD1 (5 bases). CDR3 length: 13 amino acids. Trimming left V 4 bases short and J 6 bases short, with 15 bases between. Looked up from germline, CDR1 is DFQATT and CDR2 is SNEGSKA (reference sequence). CDR3 in DNA: TGCAGTGCTATAGACGACGGGGCAGCTGAAGCTTTCTTT. It codes for CSAIDDGAAEAFF.

As for this clonotype: One end of the junction does not line up with germline, which may come from a read error. The rearrangement links TRBV7-2 to TRBJ2-3; D perhaps matches TRBD1 (5 bases). The CDR3 has 15 amino acids. Per the germline V gene, CDR1 is SGHTA and CDR2 is FQGNSA. Written as DNA, the CDR3 is TGTGCCAGCAGCTTGCTGTCACAGGATAGCTATACGCTGTATTTT. Amino acids: CASSLLSQDSYTLYF.

The J gene is TRBJ1-6, the V gene TRBV4-3, with TRBD1 matching 9 bases. CDR3 size: 14 residues. In germline, CDR1 is LGHNA, CDR2 YSLEER. The CDR3 DNA sequence: TGCGCGTCAAGCCGGGACAGGGCTAATTCACCCCTCCACTTT. Encoded protein: CASSRDRANSPLHF.

About this clonotype itself: No conserved phenylalanine or tryptophan ends this CDR3, so it is likely a read error. This chain uses TRBV6-1 with TRBJ1-1; no reliable D call. V shed 0 bases and J shed 5 bases, with 7 bases lying between them. The CDR3 is made up of 13 amino acids. Germline lookup yields CDR1 MNHNS and CDR2 SASEGT. CDR3 nucleotide sequence: TGTGCCAGCAGTGAAGCTGGATTAACTGAAGCTTTCCTT. As protein: CASSEAGLTEAFL.

The J gene is TRBJ2-1, the V gene TRBV7-2; the match to TRBD1 covers 9 bases. CDR1 is SGHTA, CDR2 FQGNSA, per germline. The junction had 16 bases not matched to a gene; V was cut back by 3 bases and J by 16 bases. The CDR3 is 15 amino acids. In nucleotides, the CDR3 is TGTGCCAGCAGCTTCGGAGGACAGGGGAGGAATGGCTACTTCTTC. Encoded protein: CASSFGGQGRNGYFF.

The rearrangement uses TRBV7-8 and TRBJ2-3; the match to TRBD2 covers 7 bases. Losses at the gene ends were 6 bases for V and 11 bases for J; bases not matched to a gene: 17. The CDR3 has 15 amino acids. The V gene's germline CDR1 is SGHVS and CDR2 FQNEAQ. Here the CDR3 DNA reads TGTGCCAGCAGTATGGGGGGGAGCACAAACAATGAGCAGTATTTT. Protein sequence: CASSMGGSTNNEQYF. The complete variable domain, with remaining parts taken from reference TRBV7-8 and TRBJ2-3, reads GAGVSQSPRYKVAKRGQDVALRCDPISGHVSLFWYQQALGQGPEFLTYFQNEAQLDKSGLPSDRFFAERPEGSVSTLKIQRTQQEDSAVYLCASSMGGSTNNEQYFGPGTRLTVL.

In the case of this clonotype: An end of the junction differs from the germline gene, which may be a read error. V and J are TRBV7-8 and TRBJ1-2; D uncertain. This CDR3 region has 14 residues. Germline values: CDR1 SGHVS, CDR2 FQNEAQ. The DNA for the CDR3 is TGTGCCAGCAGCTTCTCCCCACTCTCCAACAATCAGCCCTTC. Protein product: CASSFSPLSNNQPF.

This clonotype was detected ten times or more. The chain recombines TRBV20-1 with TRBJ2-1; weak D call: TRBD2 (5 bases). Per germline, CDR1 DFQATT and CDR2 SNEGSKA (reference sequence). The CDR3 covers 13 residues. Trimming took off 2 bases at V and 6 bases at J, with 11 bases between the two ends. The CDR3 is CSARRPGSNEQFF. CDR3 nucleotide sequence: TGCAGTGCTAGAAGACCGGGGAGCAATGAGCAGTTCTTC.

The genes are TRBV5-1 and TRBJ1-5; D gene unclear. V lost 4 bases to trimming and J lost 10 bases, with 15 bases between them. Germline CDR1 SGHRS, CDR2 YFSETQ. The length of the CDR3 is 13 residues. DNA for the CDR3: TGCGCCAGCAGCGTAAATAGCAATCCTCCCCAGCATTTT. Encoded protein: CASSVNSNPPQHF.

This clonotype was detected once. This sequence joins TRBV20-1 and TRBJ2-1, with D unresolved. CDR1 and CDR2 (germline): DFQATT, SNEGSKA (reference sequence). The CDR3 has 12 amino acids. V was clipped by 5 bases and J by 12 bases, with 17 bases between them. The CDR3 nucleotides are TGCAGTGCTTCGCAGAATCCAGATACGCAGTTCTTC. Translating gives CSASQNPDTQFF.